This is a list of T cell receptor beta chains from one sample in a study of blood T cell repertoires in COVID-19. Sequencing was performed with immunoSEQ multiplex PCR; in TCRdb, only in-frame clones are kept and a portion is missing. This repertoire shows over 120,000 clones, 84% found once; its top ten account for more than 8.5%. The sequenced sample consisted of peripheral blood. Receptor source: a man in his 60s with active or convalescent COVID-19. CDR3s include the opening cysteine and the closing phenylalanine or tryptophan. A D gene is named only where the DNA matches it firmly. A row's size may be missing; if present it is once, few, many or a size class.

clone_size: .; v_call: TRBV5-4; d_call: .; j_call: TRBJ2-1; cdr3_nt: TGTGCCAGCACAGAGGAGGGTATTGACAGCGAGCAGTTCTTC; cdr3_aa: CASTEEGIDSEQFF
clone_size: .; v_call: TRBV12-3/TRBV12-4; d_call: .; j_call: TRBJ1-4; cdr3_nt: TGTGCCAGCAGTAGAACAGGGAATGAAAAACTGTTTTTT; cdr3_aa: CASSRTGNEKLFF
clone_size: .; v_call: TRBV18; d_call: .; j_call: TRBJ1-5; cdr3_nt: TGTGCCAGCTCACCAGAGGGCTATAGCAATCAGCCCCAGCATTTT; cdr3_aa: CASSPEGYSNQPQHF
clone_size: .; v_call: TRBV10-3; d_call: .; j_call: TRBJ1-5; cdr3_nt: TGTGCCATCAGTGTCGGTCTGGGGAGTAATCAGCCCCAGCATTTT; cdr3_aa: CAISVGLGSNQPQHF
clone_size: .; v_call: TRBV7-2; d_call: .; j_call: TRBJ2-2; cdr3_nt: TGTGCCAGCAGCTTAGTAACGTTGCGGCAACCCGGGGAGCTGTTTTTT; cdr3_aa: CASSLVTLRQPGELFF
clone_size: few; v_call: TRBV18; d_call: TRBD1; j_call: TRBJ2-2; cdr3_nt: TGTGCCAGCTCCTCCGGACAGGCGAACACCGGGGAGCTGTTTTTT; cdr3_aa: CASSSGQANTGELFF
clone_size: .; v_call: TRBV5-1; d_call: .; j_call: TRBJ2-2; cdr3_nt: TGCGCCAGCAGCTTGGCAATCCCCGGCACCGGGGAGCTGTTTTTT; cdr3_aa: CASSLAIPGTGELFF
clone_size: .; v_call: TRBV6-2/TRBV6-3; d_call: TRBD1; j_call: TRBJ1-2; cdr3_nt: TGTGCCAGCAGTTCACCAACGGGACAGGGTGACTATGGCTACACCTTC; cdr3_aa: CASSSPTGQGDYGYTF
clone_size: .; v_call: TRBV4-1; d_call: .; j_call: TRBJ1-4; cdr3_nt: TGCGCCAGCAGCTCAGGACAGAGGGGTGAAAAACTGTTTTTT; cdr3_aa: CASSSGQRGEKLFF
clone_size: .; v_call: TRBV14; d_call: TRBD2; j_call: TRBJ2-3; cdr3_nt: TGTGCCAGCAGCCAAGTATGGGGGAGGGCAGATACGCAGTATTTT; cdr3_aa: CASSQVWGRADTQYF
clone_size: .; v_call: TRBV3-1/TRBV3-2; d_call: .; j_call: TRBJ2-1; cdr3_nt: TGTGCCAGCAGCCAAGAACTCAGCGCTAAGCAGTTCTTC; cdr3_aa: CASSQELSAKQFF
clone_size: once; v_call: TRBV30; d_call: TRBD1; j_call: TRBJ2-3; cdr3_nt: TGTGCCTGCCCCACAGGGGCCGCCGGCACAGATACGCAGTATTTT; cdr3_aa: CACPTGAAGTDTQYF
clone_size: .; v_call: TRBV14; d_call: .; j_call: TRBJ1-1; cdr3_nt: TGTGCCAGCAGCTACCGACAAGCCATGAACACTGAAGCTTTCTTT; cdr3_aa: CASSYRQAMNTEAFF
clone_size: few; v_call: TRBV9; d_call: .; j_call: TRBJ1-1; cdr3_nt: TGTGCCAGCAGCGTAGTATTTACTACGGGTGAAGCTTTCTTT; cdr3_aa: CASSVVFTTGEAFF
clone_size: .; v_call: TRBV7-7; d_call: TRBD2; j_call: TRBJ2-3; cdr3_nt: TGTGCCAGCAGCCCCAGACTAGCGGATAGCACAGATACGCAGTATTTT; cdr3_aa: CASSPRLADSTDTQYF
clone_size: .; v_call: TRBV11-2; d_call: TRBD2; j_call: TRBJ2-5; cdr3_nt: TGTGCCAGCAGCTTAGATACGTTAGCGGGAGGGCCTAGGCAAGAGACCCAGTACTTC; cdr3_aa: CASSLDTLAGGPRQETQYF
clone_size: .; v_call: TRBV2; d_call: TRBD1; j_call: TRBJ1-6; cdr3_nt: TGTGCCAGCAGTGAATGGGACAGGGGAAATAATTCACCCCTCCACTTT; cdr3_aa: CASSEWDRGNNSPLHF